The 27 T cell receptor beta chains below all came from one sample that was sequenced in a study of human T cells and chemical hapten exposure. As the library was built, unique molecular identifiers were attached to individual cDNA molecules. MiXCR, applied by TCRdb to the reads, yields one record per CDR3 protein. Of several thousand distinct CDR3 sequences in the sample, about 50% were seen once. Documented treatment: therapeutic diphenylcyclopropenone sensitization with weekly scalp DPC. The specimen comprised whole blood, sampled before DPC sensitization or 2, 6, or about 24 weeks after (not recorded which). The origin of the receptors is an adult with alopecia areata. Some clones in this sample may be carry-over from other donors' samples. This table probably holds off-target reads from a library built for another chain.

Sample share makes this clonotype large (0.1 to 1%). The chain recombines TRBV2 with TRBJ2-1; D call uncertain. Germline V gives CDR1 SNHLY, CDR2 FYNNEI. Trimming took 1 base from V and 9 from J, leaving 4 bases between them. There are 11 residues in the CDR3. The CDR3 protein is CASSEGVEQFF. The DNA of the CDR3 is TGTGCCAGCAGTGAAGGGGTTGAGCAGTTCTTC.

This chain uses TRBV7-8 with TRBJ2-3, with TRBD2 identical over 7 bases. Trimming took 8 bases from V and 1 from J; bases not matched to a gene: 6. Germline CDR1 SGHVS, CDR2 FQNEAQ. CDR3 size: 14 residues. CDR3 amino acids: CASGRLAGTDTQYF. In nucleotides, the CDR3 is TGTGCCAGCGGGAGACTAGCCGGCACAGATACGCAGTATTTT.

The rearrangement uses TRBV6-2 or TRBV6-3 and TRBJ2-1; 9 bases are a match to TRBD1. V shed 8 bases and J 8 bases; nucleotides not matched to a gene: 10. The CDR3 runs to 14 residues. Per germline, CDR1 MNHEY and CDR2 SVGEGT. The CDR3 nucleotides read TGTGCCAGCCTTCACAGGGGGCGTTACGATGAGCAGTTCTTC. Its translation is CASLHRGRYDEQFF.

This clonotype was seen a few times. J is TRBJ2-3 and V is TRBV18; D is perhaps TRBD2 (6 bases). Trimming left V 6 bases short and J 6 bases short, with 7 bases between. The CDR3 runs to 11 residues. CDR1 is KGHSH and CDR2 is LQKENI in the germline V gene. The DNA for the CDR3 is TGTGCCAGCTCCGCGGGGGATACGCAGTATTTT. This codes for CASSAGDTQYF.

As DNA, the CDR3 is TGTGCCAGCAGCACTTTGGGGGCCCTAACATACGAGCAGTACTTC. This translates into CASSTLGALTYEQYF. The chain uses TRBV5-5 and TRBJ2-7; maybe TRBD1 (6 bases). The CDR3 totals 15 residues. Germline V gives CDR1 SGHKS, CDR2 YYEKEE (reference sequence). V was clipped by 4 bases and J by 4 bases, with 18 bases between them.

The chain links TRBV7-8 to TRBJ2-2, with 11 bases lining up with TRBD1. V was pared by 5 bases and J by 6 bases, with 5 bases of the junction left unmatched. The CDR3 has 15 residues. Germline V gives CDR1 SGHVS, CDR2 FQNEAQ. CDR3 nucleotides: TGTGCCAGCAGCACGCTGGGACAGGGGGCCGGGGAGCTGTTTTTT. It codes for CASSTLGQGAGELFF.

The chain carries TRBV27 and TRBJ1-2; TRBD1 agrees at 9 bases. Germline V lookup: CDR1 MNHEY, CDR2 SMNVEV (reference sequence). This CDR3 comprises 15 residues. J lost 9 bases, V lost 5 bases, and 13 bases had no gene match. This chain's CDR3 is CASSPAGTGTRSYTF. As DNA, the CDR3 is TGTGCCAGCAGTCCCGCTGGGACAGGGACCCGGAGCTACACCTTC.

This clonotype was seen more than once but under ten times. The J gene is TRBJ2-1, the V gene TRBV6-6; D possibly corresponds to TRBD2 (6 bases). Trimming pared 2 bases from V and 4 bases from J, leaving 15 bases between. Germline values: CDR1 MNHNY, CDR2 SVGAGI (reference sequence). This CDR3 comprises 16 residues. The CDR3 loop is CASSYGTGRQYNEQFF. For the CDR3, the DNA is TGTGCCAGCAGTTACGGGACTGGGAGGCAGTACAATGAGCAGTTCTTC.

This sequence joins TRBV18 and TRBJ2-5; no clear D. CDR3 length: 12 amino acids. Germline-derived CDR1 and CDR2 are KGHSH and LQKENI. V gave up 5 bases and J gave up 2 bases, with 6 bases separating them. The CDR3 sequence is CASSTQQETQYF. The CDR3 DNA sequence: TGTGCCAGCTCAACGCAACAAGAGACCCAGTACTTC.

CDR3 DNA sequence: TGCAGTGCTAGTAGCGGGGGAATTTACGAGCAGTACTTC. It codes for CSASSGGIYEQYF. The chain links TRBV20-1 to TRBJ2-7; 9 nucleotides line up with TRBD2. This CDR3 comprises 13 residues. The V and J ends lost 3 bases and 4 bases, in that order; junction bases with no gene match: 4. CDR1 and CDR2 (germline): DFQATT, SNEGSKA (reference sequence).

The V and J genes are TRBV3-1 and TRBJ2-7; TRBD1 is a possible D gene (6 bases). Trimming removed 3 bases from V and 2 bases from J, with 20 bases in between. The V gene's germline CDR1 is LGHDT and CDR2 YNNKEL (reference sequence). This CDR3 is 17 amino acids long. The CDR3 loop reads CASSQRGFMDTPYEQYF. CDR3 sequence (DNA): TGTGCCAGCAGCCAGAGGGGGTTCATGGACACGCCCTACGAGCAGTACTTC.

This sequence joins TRBV10-1 and TRBJ2-7, with D tentatively TRBD2 (6 bases). V was shortened by 6 bases and J by 4 bases, with 13 bases between the two germline ends. The CDR3 contains 13 residues. The V gene's germline CDR1 is WNHNN and CDR2 SYGVQD (reference sequence). In DNA, the CDR3 is TGCGCCAGCAGCCCGGGACTTGAATACGAGCAGTACTTC. Translation: CASSPGLEYEQYF.

This chain joins TRBV20-1 and TRBJ2-3, with D maybe TRBD1 (6 bases). V was trimmed by 2 bases and J by 6 bases, leaving 12 bases between them. The germline gives CDR1 DFQATT, CDR2 SNEGSKA (reference sequence). The CDR3 is 13 amino acids. CDR3 protein: CSARTGRGDTQYF. In DNA, the CDR3 is TGCAGTGCTAGAACAGGGAGAGGGGATACGCAGTATTTT.

CDR3: CASSRGINPATNEKLFF. CDR3 in DNA: TGCGCCAGCAGCCGGGGAATCAACCCAGCAACTAATGAAAAACTGTTTTTT. The chain recombines TRBV5-1 with TRBJ1-4; D is unresolved. CDR3 length equals 17 residues. Trimming left V 4 bases short and J 0 bases short, with 16 bases between. CDR1 SGHRS and CDR2 YFSETQ come from the germline V gene.

The chain joins TRBV11-2 to TRBJ2-5, with D perhaps TRBD2 (6 bases). The V end lost 1 base, the J end lost 7 bases, and 19 bases lay between the germline ends. The CDR3 contains 16 residues. Germline CDR1 reads SGHAT; CDR2 reads FQNNGV. CDR3 DNA sequence: TGTGCCAGCAGCTTAGGCGGGACTCCCATACGCGGGACCCAGTACTTC. Its protein is CASSLGGTPIRGTQYF.

In its sample, this clonotype was seen a few times. This chain uses TRBV6-2 or TRBV6-3 with TRBJ2-7; weak D call: TRBD1 (6 bases). Between the trimmed V and J ends, which lost 6 bases and 3 bases, there was a span of 9 bases. The CDR3 contains 12 residues. The germline V gene encodes CDR1 MNHEY and CDR2 SVGEGT. In DNA form, the CDR3 reads TGTGCCAGCAGGGGGGCTGACTACGAGCAGTACTTC. Translating gives CASRGADYEQYF.

This clonotype qualifies as large. The V and J genes are TRBV7-8 and TRBJ2-3; unclear D gene. Trimming cost V 6 bases and J 2 bases, with 9 bases left between them. Germline CDR1 and CDR2: SGHVS and FQNEAQ. CDR3 length: 13 residues. The CDR3 DNA is TGTGCCAGCAGATTGGACCCCACAGATACGCAGTATTTT. Residues: CASRLDPTDTQYF. Full variable domain (outside the CDR3, taken from reference TRBV7-8 and TRBJ2-3): GAGVSQSPRYKVAKRGQDVALRCDPISGHVSLFWYQQALGQGPEFLTYFQNEAQLDKSGLPSDRFFAERPEGSVSTLKIQRTQQEDSAVYLCASRLDPTDTQYFGPGTRLTVL.

This clonotype occurred a few times. The chain employs TRBV6-5 and TRBJ2-4, with D possibly TRBD2 on 6 matching bases. CDR1 and CDR2 from the germline V gene are MNHEY and SVGAGI. The V and J ends lost 6 bases and 2 bases respectively, with 26 bases between them. This CDR3 is built from 19 residues. Here the CDR3 reads CASSSFRNRDSETKNIQYF. In nucleotides, the CDR3 is TGTGCCAGCAGCTCATTCAGAAACCGGGACTCGGAAACCAAAAACATTCAGTACTTC.

V and J are TRBV29-1 and TRBJ2-7, with D hard to call. Trimming removed 1 base at V and 3 bases at J, with 10 bases between. The CDR3 runs 13 residues. The germline CDR1 and CDR2 sequences are SQVTM and ANQGSEA. The CDR3, as DNA: TGCAGCGTTGAAGGGGCTAGTGACTACGAGCAGTACTTC. This translates into CSVEGASDYEQYF.

This chain joins TRBV29-1 and TRBJ2-1, with 14 bases identical to TRBD2. The germline V gene encodes CDR1 SQVTM and CDR2 ANQGSEA. The CDR3 extends over 17 amino acids. The junction had 14 bases not matched to a gene; V was cut back by 5 bases and J by 8 bases. CDR3 nucleotides: TGCAGCGTTCTTCCCCGACTAGCGGGAGGGCCTATCCATGAGCAGTTCTTC. Its translation is CSVLPRLAGGPIHEQFF.

This chain links TRBV29-1 with TRBJ2-2, with D tentatively TRBD1 or TRBD2 (5 bases each). Between the trimmed V and J ends, which lost 3 bases and 4 bases, there was a span of 6 bases. This CDR3 is 12 amino acids long. Per germline, CDR1 SQVTM and CDR2 ANQGSEA. The CDR3 region has the DNA TGCAGCGTTGAGGGGGTCACCGGGGAGCTGTTTTTT. This encodes CSVEGVTGELFF.

The genes are TRBV4-3 and TRBJ1-6; the match to TRBD1 covers 7 bases. The J segment lost 9 bases and the V segment lost 3 bases, leaving 11 bases of the junction unmatched. The CDR3 is made up of 16 amino acids. Germline V lookup: CDR1 LGHNA, CDR2 YSLEER. The DNA of the CDR3 is TGCGCCAGCAGCCAGGGTACCGGGACAGAGTCTTCACCCCTCCACTTT. The encoded protein is CASSQGTGTESSPLHF.

The rearrangement joins TRBV27 to TRBJ2-5, with TRBD2 as a possible D gene (6 bases). Trimming took 3 bases from V and 5 from J, leaving 10 bases between them. The CDR3 is 13 amino acids. Germline V gene data show CDR1 as MNHEY and CDR2 as SMNVEV (reference sequence). The CDR3 nucleotides are TGTGCCAGCAGTTTCGGCGGGATTGAGACCCAGTACTTC. Protein product: CASSFGGIETQYF.

This rearrangement joins TRBV5-1 to TRBJ2-3; D may be TRBD2 (6 bases). Trimming took 2 bases from V and 5 from J, leaving 9 bases between them. CDR1 is SGHRS and CDR2 is YFSETQ in the germline V gene. The CDR3 has 13 residues. This CDR3 reads CASSFPGEDTQYF. DNA for the CDR3: TGCGCCAGCAGCTTCCCGGGGGAAGATACGCAGTATTTT.

The V and J genes are TRBV18 and TRBJ2-3; 11 nucleotides line up with TRBD1. The CDR3 contains 16 residues. Germline V gene sequence: CDR1 KGHSH, CDR2 LQKENI. The V segment lost 3 bases and the J segment 4 bases; nucleotides outside the gene matches: 6. CDR3 DNA: TGTGCCAGCTCACCCCGGGACAGGGGGAGGTCAGATACGCAGTATTTT. Amino acids: CASSPRDRGRSDTQYF.

As regards this clonotype: An end of the junction differs from the germline gene, which may be a read error. This chain connects TRBV29-1 to TRBJ2-1; TRBD1 is a possible D gene (5 bases). The CDR3 spans 16 residues. The germline CDR1 and CDR2 sequences are SQVTM and ANQGSEA. The CDR3 DNA sequence: TGCAGCGTCGAAGGAGTCAGGGAAAAGGCATTTAGTGAGCAGTTCTTC. This codes for CSVEGVREKAFSEQFF.

In this sample, this clonotype turned up a few times. This chain connects TRBV6-5 to TRBJ2-3; D unresolved. Trimming removed 2 bases at V and 5 bases at J, with 8 bases between. Germline lookup yields CDR1 MNHEY and CDR2 SVGAGI. The CDR3 extends over 13 amino acids. The CDR3 sequence: CASSYKVIDTQYF. As DNA, the CDR3 is TGTGCCAGCAGTTACAAGGTGATAGATACGCAGTATTTT.